The sequence of this T cell receptor (beta chain) was determined in a study of blood T cells in healthy people across ages. Germline loops: CDR1 MDHEN, CDR2 SYDVKM. Trimming took 6 bases from V and 7 from J, leaving 22 bases between them. This CDR3 contains 17 residues. Notes on the study in general: Roughly linear declines in TCR beta diversity per million T cells occurred with age. Estimated diversity, derived from one million T cells, was regarded as an underestimate.

Together with a sample-barcoded 5' primer, a J-beta primer mix was included in a second PCR lasting about 7 to 11 cycles. One entry per CDR3 protein results from TCRdb running MiXCR on the 5' RACE reads. The table has hundreds of thousands of distinct CDR3 sequences, roughly 26% seen once; the top ten hold roughly 30%. Turning to this clonotype: The antigen is undetermined.

Total RNA was isolated from each sample in quantities of at least 5 micrograms. Source material: blood. The TCR comes from a woman in her 70s in good health. The chain links TRBV28 to TRBJ1-6; D not resolved. The CDR3 DNA reads as TGTGCCAGCAGCAACGTCCGGGCCCCTTTTGGGAATTCACCCCTCCACTTT. Translation: CASSNVRAPFGNSPLHF.